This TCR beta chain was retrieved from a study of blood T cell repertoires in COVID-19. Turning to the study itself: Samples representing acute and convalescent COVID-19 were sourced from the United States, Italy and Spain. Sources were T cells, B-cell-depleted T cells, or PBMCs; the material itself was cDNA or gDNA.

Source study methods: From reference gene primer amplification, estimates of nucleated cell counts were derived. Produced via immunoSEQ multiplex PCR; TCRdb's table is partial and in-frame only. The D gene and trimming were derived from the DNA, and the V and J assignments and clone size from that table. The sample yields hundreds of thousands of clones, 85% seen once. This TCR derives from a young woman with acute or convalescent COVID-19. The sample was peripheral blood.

As DNA, the CDR3 is TGTGCCATCAGTTCAGGGACAGGGGACGAAAACACCATATATTTT. Its translation: CAISSGTGDENTIYF. This chain joins TRBV10-3 and TRBJ1-3, with 10 bases fitting TRBD1. CDR1 and CDR2 from the germline V gene are ENHRY and SYGVKD. The CDR3 covers 15 residues. Trimming took 5 bases from V and 6 from J; bases not matched to a gene: 7.